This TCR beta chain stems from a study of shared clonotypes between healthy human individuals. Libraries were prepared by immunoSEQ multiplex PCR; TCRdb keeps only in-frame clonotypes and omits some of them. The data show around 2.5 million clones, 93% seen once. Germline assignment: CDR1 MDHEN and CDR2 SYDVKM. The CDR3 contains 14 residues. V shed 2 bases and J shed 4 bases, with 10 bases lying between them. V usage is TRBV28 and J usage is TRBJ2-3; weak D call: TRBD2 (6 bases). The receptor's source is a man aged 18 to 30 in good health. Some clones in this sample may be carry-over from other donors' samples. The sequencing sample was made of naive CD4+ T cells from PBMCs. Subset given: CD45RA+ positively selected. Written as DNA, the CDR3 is TGTGCCAGCAGTTTAGGGGGGAAGGCAGATACGCAGTATTTT. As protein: CASSLGGKADTQYF.